These 27 T cell receptor beta chains share one sample of origin, sequenced in a study of blood T cells in healthy people across ages. A second PCR, run for about 6 to 11 cycles, used a sample-barcoded 5' primer plus a J-beta primer mix. TCRdb passed the 5' RACE reads through MiXCR, listing each CDR3 protein once. The profile covers roughly 700,000 distinct CDR3 sequences, with 49% appearing a single time and around a third taken by the ten largest. Source material: blood. The receptor set was obtained from a woman aged 60 to 75 in good health.

The gene calls are TRBV2 and TRBJ2-7; D is ambiguous. Trimming removed 3 bases at V and 2 bases at J, with 5 bases between. Germline CDR1 and CDR2: SNHLY and FYNNEI. The CDR3 runs 12 residues. Here the CDR3 DNA reads TGTGCCAGCAGTGACGAGCCCTACGAGCAGTACTTC. Protein: CASSDEPYEQYF. Combining the CDR3 with reference TRBV2 and TRBJ2-7 gives the whole variable domain EPEVTQTPSHQVTQMGQEVILRCVPISNHLYFYWYRQILGQKVEFLVSFYNNEISEKSEIFDDQFSVERPDGSNFTLKIRSTKLEDSAMYFCASSDEPYEQYFGPGTRLTVT.

The rearrangement joins TRBV5-4 to TRBJ1-6; weak D call: TRBD1 (5 bases). The germline V gene has CDR1 SGHNT and CDR2 YYREEE (reference sequence). This CDR3 has 14 amino acids. Trimming removed 4 bases at V and 9 bases at J, with 14 bases between. In DNA form, the CDR3 reads TGTGCCAGCAGCCACACCCGGGGGATTTCACCCCTCCACTTT. Translation gives CASSHTRGISPLHF. The entire variable domain, with the rest obtained from reference TRBV5-4 and TRBJ1-6, is as follows: ETGVTQSPTHLIKTRGQQVTLRCSSQSGHNTVSWYQQALGQGPQFIFQYYREEENGRGNFPPRFSGLQFPNYSSELNVNALELDDSALYLCASSHTRGISPLHFGNGTRLTVT.

This clonotype was found a few times. The chain employs TRBV27 and TRBJ2-7; 10 nucleotides line up with TRBD2. The CDR3 is 14 residues long. Germline-derived CDR1 and CDR2 are MNHEY and SMNVEV (reference sequence). V gave up 5 bases and J gave up 3 bases; unmatched junction bases: 4. The CDR3 DNA reads as TGTGCCAGCAGTCCCCGGACTAGCGGCTACGAGCAGTACTTC. Residues: CASSPRTSGYEQYF.

V usage is TRBV10-3 and J usage is TRBJ2-7; TRBD2 matches 11 bases. There are 16 residues in the CDR3. V was clipped by 3 bases and J by 0 bases; unmatched bases: 4. CDR1 is ENHRY, CDR2 SYGVKD, per germline. The DNA of the CDR3 is TGTGCCATCAGTGAAGGACTAGCGGGCGTCTCCTACGAGCAGTACTTC. The encoded protein is CAISEGLAGVSYEQYF.

The chain couples TRBV11-3 to TRBJ2-3, with D maybe TRBD2 (6 bases). The CDR3 covers 13 residues. V was cut by 1 base and J by 6 bases, with 8 bases left in between. Germline V lookup: CDR1 SGHNT, CDR2 YENEEA. The CDR3 is CASSLGRGDTQYF. CDR3 sequence (DNA): TGTGCCAGCAGCTTAGGGAGGGGCGATACGCAGTATTTT.

This clonotype occurred a few times. This sequence joins TRBV28 and TRBJ2-3, with D unclear. CDR3 length: 15 amino acids. Germline CDR1 MDHEN, CDR2 SYDVKM. Deletions cut 6 bases from V and 1 base from J, with 14 bases between. CDR3 loop: CASSRPRAGTDTQYF. The CDR3 coding sequence is TGTGCCAGCAGCCGCCCCCGGGCGGGCACAGATACGCAGTATTTT.

This clonotype was recorded only once. This sequence joins TRBV28 and TRBJ2-5, with a tentative D call TRBD1 (7 bases). V was trimmed by 2 bases and J by 7 bases, leaving 11 bases between them. This CDR3 has 13 residues. CDR1 and CDR2 from the germline V gene are MDHEN and SYDVKM. The CDR3: CASSLRGRGTQYF. In DNA, the CDR3 is TGTGCCAGCAGTTTAAGGGGGCGGGGGACCCAGTACTTC. Together with reference TRBV28 and TRBJ2-5, the CDR3 gives the full variable domain: DVKVTQSSRYLVKRTGEKVFLECVQDMDHENMFWYRQDPGLGLRLIYFSYDVKMKEKGDIPEGYSVSREKKERFSLILESASTNQTSMYLCASSLRGRGTQYFGPGTRLLVL.

The rearrangement uses TRBV20-1 and TRBJ2-5, with a possible D match to TRBD1 (7 bases). There are 15 residues in the CDR3. The germline CDR1 and CDR2 sequences are DFQATT and SNEGSKA (reference sequence). V was cut by 0 bases and J by 5 bases, with 16 bases left in between. CDR3 sequence reads: CSARDAGKGAETQYF. The CDR3 region has the DNA TGCAGTGCTAGAGATGCGGGAAAGGGGGCGGAGACCCAGTACTTC.

The chain links TRBV20-1 to TRBJ1-1; a weak D match, TRBD1 (6 bases). The CDR3 length is 12 residues. Per the germline V gene, CDR1 is DFQATT and CDR2 is SNEGSKA (reference sequence). The CDR3 loop reads CSNRVGNTEAFF. The CDR3 DNA is TGCAGCAACAGGGTCGGCAACACTGAAGCTTTCTTT.

This clonotype was recorded at least ten times. V is TRBV6-5 and J is TRBJ2-7, with D hard to call. This CDR3 region has 14 residues. V was trimmed by 3 bases and J by 8 bases, leaving 17 bases between them. Germline V CDR1 and CDR2: MNHEY, SVGAGI. Here the CDR3 reads CASSYSLDPTKQYF. CDR3 nucleotides: TGTGCCAGCAGTTATAGCCTTGACCCTACGAAGCAGTACTTC.

The chain recombines TRBV29-1 with TRBJ2-3; tentatively, D is TRBD1 (6 bases). Germline V gene sequence: CDR1 SQVTM, CDR2 ANQGSEA. The length of the CDR3 is 12 residues. V dropped 6 bases and J dropped 6 bases, with 13 bases sitting between them. This CDR3 reads CSVADRSDTQYF. CDR3 coding DNA: TGCAGCGTGGCTGACAGGTCCGATACGCAGTATTTT.

The rearrangement links TRBV7-8 to TRBJ2-7, with D possibly being TRBD1 (5 bases). The DNA end is more similar to TRBJ2-5, so the J call may be wrong. CDR3 length: 17 residues. Germline V gene data show CDR1 as SGHVS and CDR2 as FQNEAQ. The CDR3 sequence is CASSLRAGQGKWETQYF. The CDR3 DNA reads TGTGCCAGCAGCTTAAGGGCCGGGCAGGGTAAATGGGAGACCCAGTACTTC.

This chain uses TRBV7-2 with TRBJ2-3; TRBD1 aligns across 9 bases. Unmatched junction bases numbered 9, after V lost 5 bases and J lost 3 bases. Germline-derived CDR1 and CDR2 are SGHTA and FQGNSA. The length of the CDR3 is 16 residues. CDR3 in amino acids: CASSHRQGEGTDTQYF. The CDR3 nucleotides read TGTGCCAGCAGCCACCGACAGGGGGAAGGGACAGATACGCAGTATTTT.

This sequence joins TRBV5-1 and TRBJ2-3, with 9 bases aligning to TRBD1. CDR1 and CDR2 from the germline V gene are SGHRS and YFSETQ. This CDR3 is built from 14 residues. V lost 8 bases, J lost 5 bases, and 9 bases stayed unmatched. The CDR3 DNA is TGCGCCAGTAGCCCAGGACAGGGGCTAGATACGCAGTATTTT. Encoded protein: CASSPGQGLDTQYF.

The chain carries TRBV28 and TRBJ2-3; D is uncertain. The ends were cut back, 5 bases at V and 4 bases at J, with 10 bases in the middle. This CDR3 contains 13 residues. The germline CDR1 and CDR2 sequences are MDHEN and SYDVKM. The CDR3 protein is CASSQPRPDTQYF. The CDR3 DNA follows: TGTGCCAGCAGTCAACCCCGACCAGATACGCAGTATTTT.

The gene calls are TRBV20-1 and TRBJ2-3; the D call may be TRBD1 or TRBD2 (5 bases each). CDR1 is DFQATT, CDR2 SNEGSKA, per germline (reference sequence). V gave up 0 bases and J gave up 0 bases, with 13 bases separating them. The CDR3 runs to 16 residues. The CDR3 nucleotides are TGCAGTGCTAGAGATCTGGGGCGGACTAGCACAGATACGCAGTATTTT. Protein sequence: CSARDLGRTSTDTQYF.

This clonotype was seen only a few times. The chain is built from TRBV20-1 and TRBJ1-2; unclear D gene. Germline V gene sequence: CDR1 DFQATT, CDR2 SNEGSKA (reference sequence). Trimming stripped 2 bases from V and 8 bases from J, with 15 bases between. The CDR3 extends over 13 amino acids. CDR3 in amino acids: CSARLVGREGYTF. The CDR3 nucleotides read TGCAGTGCTAGATTGGTCGGGAGGGAAGGCTACACCTTC.

The J gene is TRBJ2-3, the V gene TRBV27; tentatively, D is TRBD2 (5 bases). Trimming took off 3 bases at V and 8 bases at J, with 12 bases between the two ends. From germline, CDR1 is MNHEY and CDR2 SMNVEV (reference sequence). This CDR3 is 13 amino acids long. CDR3 DNA sequence: TGTGCCAGCAGTTTTCAGTTAGCGTCTACGCAGTATTTT. Translating it yields CASSFQLASTQYF.

The chain combines TRBV28 with TRBJ2-3; D may be TRBD1 (6 bases). Trimming took 2 bases from V and 3 from J, leaving 15 bases between them. CDR3 size: 16 residues. CDR1 is MDHEN and CDR2 is SYDVKM in the germline V gene. The CDR3 region is CASSLIGQGLTDTQYF. The DNA for the CDR3 is TGTGCCAGCAGTTTAATCGGCCAGGGGTTGACAGATACGCAGTATTTT.

This clonotype occurred a few times. The V and J genes are TRBV2 and TRBJ1-5, with a tentative D call TRBD1 (6 bases). The ends were cut back, 6 bases at V and 4 bases at J, with 10 bases in the middle. The CDR3 length is 13 residues. The germline CDR1 and CDR2 sequences are SNHLY and FYNNEI. CDR3 sequence: CASRVGANQPQHF. The CDR3 DNA reads as TGTGCCAGCAGGGTGGGGGCTAATCAGCCCCAGCATTTT. The variable domain in full, with the rest retrieved from reference TRBV2 and TRBJ1-5, is EPEVTQTPSHQVTQMGQEVILRCVPISNHLYFYWYRQILGQKVEFLVSFYNNEISEKSEIFDDQFSVERPDGSNFTLKIRSTKLEDSAMYFCASRVGANQPQHFGDGTRLSIL.

Worth noting for this clonotype: One base away lies a much larger clone, so this may be a sequencing read error. The V and J genes are TRBV5-1 and TRBJ2-5, with a possible D match to TRBD1 (6 bases). Germline V gene lookup returns CDR1 SGHRS and CDR2 YFSETQ. Between the trimmed V and J ends, which lost 0 bases and 11 bases, there was a span of 17 bases. The CDR3 consists of 14 residues. The CDR3 loop is CASSLATGLNEQYF. The DNA of the CDR3 is TGCGCCAGCAGCTTGGCAACAGGGCTCAATGAGCAGTACTTC. The full variable domain, completed using reference TRBV5-1 and TRBJ2-5, is KAGVTQTPRYLIKTRGQQVTLSCSPISGHRSVSWYQQTPGQGLQFLFEYFSETQRNKGNFPGRFSGRQFSNSRSEMNVSTLELGDSALYLCASSLATGLNEQYFGPGTRLLVL.

This clonotype was seen many times. The chain is built from TRBV7-2 and TRBJ1-2, with no clear D. Germline-derived CDR1 and CDR2 are SGHTA and FQGNSA. Trimming stripped 3 bases from V and 0 bases from J, with 8 bases between. This CDR3 spans 14 amino acids. In nucleotides, the CDR3 is TGTGCCAGCAGCTTGAGGGCGGCTAACTATGGCTACACCTTC. Its protein product is CASSLRAANYGYTF.

This clonotype was recorded a few times. A single base separates this from a much larger clone, so it may be a read error. The V gene is TRBV5-1, the J gene TRBJ2-3, with D perhaps TRBD2 (5 bases). The CDR3 extends over 13 amino acids. The germline V gene has CDR1 SGHRS and CDR2 YFSETQ. V was trimmed by 3 bases and J by 2 bases, leaving 7 bases between them. The CDR3 is CASSWEITDTQYF. The CDR3 DNA sequence: TGCGCCAGCAGCTGGGAGATCACAGATACGCAGTATTTT.

The rearrangement links TRBV30 to TRBJ2-3; D call uncertain. Germline CDR1 GTSNPN, CDR2 SVGIG (reference sequence). The CDR3 runs 12 residues. V was cut by 3 bases and J by 3 bases, with 7 bases left in between. The CDR3 bases are TGTGCCTGGAGCCCCGGAACAGATACGCAGTATTTT. Translation: CAWSPGTDTQYF.

This clonotype counts as medium-sized. The chain employs TRBV20-1 and TRBJ1-5, with D unresolved. The CDR3 loop spans 15 amino acids. The V and J ends lost 3 bases and 2 bases respectively, with 14 bases between them. Per germline, CDR1 DFQATT and CDR2 SNEGSKA (reference sequence). For the CDR3, the DNA is TGCAGTGCTAGGTGGGTGGGGATGGGCAATCAGCCCCAGCATTTT. Its protein product is CSARWVGMGNQPQHF.

The chain combines TRBV27 with TRBJ2-5, with TRBD2 identical over 9 bases. The germline gives CDR1 MNHEY, CDR2 SMNVEV (reference sequence). This CDR3 has 14 amino acids. The ends lost 3 bases at V and 13 bases at J; junction bases unmatched: 12. In DNA form, the CDR3 reads TGTGCCAGCAGTTTGGGTATAGCGGGAGCAGAATGGTACTTC. Its translation: CASSLGIAGAEWYF.

This clonotype was observed a few times. This sequence joins TRBV24-1 and TRBJ2-1, with 10 bases that match TRBD1. Germline V gives CDR1 KGHDR, CDR2 SFDVKD. This CDR3 is built from 15 residues. The J segment lost 4 bases and the V segment lost 6 bases, leaving 5 bases of the junction unmatched. Here the CDR3 DNA reads TGTGCCACCAGTTCGGGACAGGGGCTATACAATGAGCAGTTCTTC. Translating it yields CATSSGQGLYNEQFF.